In this sample, the clone carrying this T cell receptor beta chain turned up once. Its target is unknown. Thawed unstimulated PBMCs were FACS-sorted by CD3, CD4 and CD8 into two populations. This sample is part of a study of T cell clones after liver transplantation. The V end lost 4 bases, the J end lost 4 bases, and 19 bases lay between the germline ends. CDR1 MNHNY and CDR2 SVGAGI come from the germline V gene (reference sequence). This CDR3 region has 16 residues. Study-wide results and caveats: Small, mixed patient groups and varying post-transplant times limit these conclusions.

Produced via immunoSEQ multiplex PCR; TCRdb's table is partial and in-frame only. The table lists nearly 45,000 clones, about 86% of them singletons. This sequence was found in a human patient who received a liver transplant. Some T cells could come from the graft donor. The rearrangement joins TRBV6-6 to TRBJ1-2; weak D call: TRBD1 (6 bases). The specimen comprised CD4+ T cells from blood, sampled 24 months after liver transplant. CDR3 protein: CASSSISQGRGYGYTF. The CDR3 nucleotides read TGTGCCAGCAGTTCCATATCACAGGGTCGGGGCTATGGCTACACCTTC.